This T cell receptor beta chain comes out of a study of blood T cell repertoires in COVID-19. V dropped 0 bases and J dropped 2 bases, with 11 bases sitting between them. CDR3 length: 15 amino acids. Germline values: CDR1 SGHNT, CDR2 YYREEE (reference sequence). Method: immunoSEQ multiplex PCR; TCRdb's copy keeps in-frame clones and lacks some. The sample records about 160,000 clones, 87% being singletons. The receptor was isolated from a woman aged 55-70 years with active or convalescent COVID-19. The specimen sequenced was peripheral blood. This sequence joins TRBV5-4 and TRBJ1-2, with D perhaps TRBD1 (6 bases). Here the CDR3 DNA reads TGTGCCAGCAGCTTGGTAGACAGGCGGAACTATGGCTACACCTTC. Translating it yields CASSLVDRRNYGYTF.